A selection of T cell receptor beta chains follows, all from one sample in a study of blood T cell repertoires in COVID-19. Only in-frame clones appear in the TCRdb table, and some are missing; sequencing was by immunoSEQ multiplex PCR. Counted here are hundreds of thousands of clones, approximately 90% occurring once; the ten biggest clones make up about 1.5%. Sequencing was performed on PBMCs or T cells enriched from blood (not recorded which). These receptors all come from a woman under 30 who had been exposed to COVID-19. Each CDR3 is given with its conserved first and last residue. D genes are given only for firm matches. The size entry is marked missing in some rows and otherwise reads once, few, many or a size class.

v_gene,abundance,j_gene,d_gene,CDR3nt,CDR3aa
TRBV14,NA,TRBJ2-2,NA,TGTGCCAGCAGCCAACAGGGCCCCGGGGAGCTGTTTTTT,CASSQQGPGELFF
TRBV3-1/TRBV3-2,NA,TRBJ1-6,TRBD1,TGTGCCAGCAGCCTCCGGGACAGGTATAATTCACCCCTCCACTTT,CASSLRDRYNSPLHF
TRBV2,NA,TRBJ2-4,NA,TGTGCCAGCTCACCGGCGGGGAACCCGCTACTAGCCAAAAACATTCAGTACTTC,CASSPAGNPLLAKNIQYF
TRBV28,few,TRBJ2-7,TRBD1,TGTGCCAGCAGGGGCGGGACAGGAGATGGGCAGTACTTC,CASRGGTGDGQYF
TRBV30,NA,TRBJ1-5,NA,TGTGCCTGGAGTAACCGCAGGGGTCTCAATCAGCCCCAGCATTTT,CAWSNRRGLNQPQHF
TRBV4-1,NA,TRBJ2-2,NA,TGCGCCAGCAGCCAGAAGAGTCTAGGGGCCGCGAACACCGGGGAGCTGTTTTTT,CASSQKSLGAANTGELFF
TRBV11-2,few,TRBJ2-7,NA,TGTGCCAGCAGCTTAGTATTGGACATGGCCTACGAGCAGTACTTC,CASSLVLDMAYEQYF
TRBV14,NA,TRBJ1-4,NA,TGTGCCAGCAGCCACGGGGATTTCCGAGAAAAACTGTTTTTT,CASSHGDFREKLFF
TRBV6-5,NA,TRBJ2-5,NA,TGTGCCAGCAGTCCCCAGGACTTGGGAGAGACCCAGTACTTC,CASSPQDLGETQYF
TRBV5-4,NA,TRBJ2-5,TRBD1,TGTGCCAGCAGCTGGGGACAGGGTGCGGAGACCCAGTACTTC,CASSWGQGAETQYF
TRBV29-1,NA,TRBJ2-5,NA,TGCAGCGTTCCAAGGCCCCAGGCTCCCCAAGAGACCCAGTACTTC,CSVPRPQAPQETQYF
TRBV10-3,few,TRBJ1-4,NA,TGTGCCATCAGTGAGTCTAGTGAAAAACTGTTTTTT,CAISESSEKLFF
TRBV5-1,NA,TRBJ2-2,NA,TGCGCCAGCAGCTTCCCGAGTTCATTCACCGGGGAGCTGTTTTTT,CASSFPSSFTGELFF
TRBV5-6,NA,TRBJ1-2,NA,TGTGCCAGCAGCTTGTTCCGGGAACCTGCTCCGTACACCTTC,CASSLFREPAPYTF
TRBV5-1,NA,TRBJ2-3,TRBD2,TGCGCCAGCAGCTTCGGGACTAGCGGGAGGCCAATCACAGATACGCAGTATTTT,CASSFGTSGRPITDTQYF
TRBV29-1,NA,TRBJ1-1,TRBD1,TGCAGCGTTGAGATGACAGGGGGCGCTTCTTACGCTTTCTTT,CSVEMTGGASYAFF
TRBV3-1/TRBV3-2,once,TRBJ1-6,NA,TGTGCCAGCAGCCAAGGGGCAGGGGCCTATAATTCACCCCTCCACTTT,CASSQGAGAYNSPLHF
TRBV19,NA,TRBJ1-4,TRBD1,TGTGCCAGTAGTGTTATCGACAGGGGTAATGAAAAACTGTTTTTT,CASSVIDRGNEKLFF
TRBV10-1,NA,TRBJ1-3,TRBD1,TGCGCCAGCAGTGAGCAGGGGGGAATGAACACCATATATTTT,CASSEQGGMNTIYF
TRBV3-1/TRBV3-2,NA,TRBJ2-7,TRBD1,TGTGCCAGCAGCCAGGCACAGGGGGCCTACGAGCAGTACTTC,CASSQAQGAYEQYF
TRBV9,NA,TRBJ1-1,NA,TGTGCCAGCAGCGGAAGGGACAAGGGCCGGACTGAAGCTTTCTTT,CASSGRDKGRTEAFF
TRBV10-2,NA,TRBJ2-3,NA,TGCGCCAGCAGTGAAGTGGGCGGGGCTGTAGATACGCAGTATTTT,CASSEVGGAVDTQYF
TRBV6-4,NA,TRBJ2-1,TRBD2,TGTGCCAGCAGTGAAACTAGCGGCTACAATGAGCAGTTCTTC,CASSETSGYNEQFF
TRBV5-1,NA,TRBJ2-2,NA,TGCGCCAGCAGCTTGGCCATAGGGTCGGGGACCGGGGAGCTGTTTTTT,CASSLAIGSGTGELFF
TRBV6-5,NA,TRBJ1-2,NA,TGTGCCAGCAGTTACTCGGGGCCCCTCTATGGCTACACCTTC,CASSYSGPLYGYTF
TRBV7-9,NA,TRBJ1-1,NA,TGTGCCAGCAGCTTATTCGCTGAAGCTTTCTTT,CASSLFAEAFF
TRBV9,NA,TRBJ2-3,TRBD2,TGTGCCAGCAGCGTGGCTAGCGGGACCCCAGATACGCAGTATTTT,CASSVASGTPDTQYF
TRBV5-1,NA,TRBJ2-7,TRBD2,TGCGCCAGCAGGGGGCCGGGACTAGCATACGAGCAGTACTTC,CASRGPGLAYEQYF
TRBV7-3,NA,TRBJ1-1,NA,TGTGCCAGCAGCTTCAACGGAGACACTGAAGCTTTCTTT,CASSFNGDTEAFF
TRBV5-1,NA,TRBJ2-6,NA,TGCGCCAGCAGCTTCGGGATCACCTCTGGGGCCAACGTCCTGACTTTC,CASSFGITSGANVLTF
TRBV7-9,NA,TRBJ2-7,NA,TGTGCCAGCAGCTTAGGACAGAGCGAGTCCTACGAGCAGTACTTC,CASSLGQSESYEQYF
TRBV25-1,NA,TRBJ2-5,NA,TGTGCCAGCAGTGAATACGAGGGAGAGACCCAGTACTTC,CASSEYEGETQYF
TRBV5-5,NA,TRBJ2-3,TRBD2,TGTGCCAGCAGCTTGGCTAGCGGGGGCCTGGATACGCAGTATTTT,CASSLASGGLDTQYF
TRBV29-1,NA,TRBJ2-7,NA,TGCAGCGTTGTTAAGGGGGACGACGAGCAGTACTTC,CSVVKGDDEQYF
TRBV9,NA,TRBJ1-1,NA,TGTGCCAGCAGCGTATTCCGAGGCGGGCACACTGAAGCTTTCTTT,CASSVFRGGHTEAFF
TRBV6-1,NA,TRBJ2-2,NA,TGTGCCAGCAGGTTAGCTAGCACCGGGGAGCTGTTTTTT,CASRLASTGELFF
TRBV4-2,once,TRBJ1-2,NA,TGTGCCAGCAGCCCCGAACAGGGCTATGGCTACACCTTC,CASSPEQGYGYTF